This paragraph covers one TCR beta chain sequence. Its antigen is unknown. This specimen comes from a study of vaccination and CD4 T cells after COVID-19. Sample treatment: approximately 9-day PBMC culture with coronavirus spike peptide pools or control peptides (ViraFEST assay). Sequencing of cultured CD4+ T cell DNA used the Oncomine TCR Beta short-read assay. Genomic DNA from cultured CD4+ T cells was extracted. TCRdb ran MiXCR on the PCR reads and lists one entry per CDR3 protein. The sample has over 11,000 distinct CDR3 sequences, around 60% seen once. Study-wide findings and caveats: It was found that, in convalescent patients, 304 of 307 vaccine-specific clones were spike mono-reactive.

Trimming pared 1 base from V and 6 bases from J, leaving 7 bases between. The CDR3 is made up of 12 amino acids. Germline V gene sequence: CDR1 LNHNV, CDR2 YYDKDF (reference sequence). The sequencing input was CD4+ T cells from blood, cultured in vitro. The sequence derives from a human donor who had recovered from COVID-19. V usage is TRBV15 and J usage is TRBJ2-7, with D maybe TRBD2 (6 bases). The CDR3 spells CATSRGGVEQYF. CDR3 DNA: TGTGCCACCAGCAGAGGGGGGGTCGAGCAGTACTTC.